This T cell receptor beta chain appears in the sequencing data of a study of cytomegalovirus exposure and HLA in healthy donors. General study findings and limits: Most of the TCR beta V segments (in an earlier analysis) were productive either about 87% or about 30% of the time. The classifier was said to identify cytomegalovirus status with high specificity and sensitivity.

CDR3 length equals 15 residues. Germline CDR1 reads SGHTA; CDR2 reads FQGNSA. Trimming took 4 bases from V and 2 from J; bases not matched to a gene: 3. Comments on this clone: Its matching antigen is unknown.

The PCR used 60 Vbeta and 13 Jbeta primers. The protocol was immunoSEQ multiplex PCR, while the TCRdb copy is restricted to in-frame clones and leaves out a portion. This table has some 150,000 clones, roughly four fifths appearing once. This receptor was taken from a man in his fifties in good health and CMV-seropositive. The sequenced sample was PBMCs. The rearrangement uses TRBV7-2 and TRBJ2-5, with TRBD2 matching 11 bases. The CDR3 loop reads CASSSSSGGQETQYF. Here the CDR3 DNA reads TGTGCCAGCAGCTCCTCTAGCGGGGGGCAAGAGACCCAGTACTTC. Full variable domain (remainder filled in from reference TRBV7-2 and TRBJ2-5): GAGVSQSPSNKVTEKGKDVELRCDPISGHTALYWYRQSLGQGLEFLIYFQGNSAPDKSGLPSDRFSAERTGGSVSTLTIQRTQQEDSAVYLCASSSSSGGQETQYFGPGTRLLVL.